A single sample is the source of the 19 T cell receptor beta chains below, sequenced in a study of blood T cell repertoires in COVID-19. Sequencing used immunoSEQ multiplex PCR; TCRdb keeps in-frame clones, though not all of them. The profile shows around 200,000 clones, about 86% of them singletons. Sequenced sample: peripheral blood. The receptor source for this set is a man aged 25-45 years with active or convalescent COVID-19.

The chain carries TRBV19 and TRBJ1-5; 8 positions match TRBD1. Germline V gene data show CDR1 as LNHDA and CDR2 as SQIVND (reference sequence). The CDR3 sequence is 14 residues long. With 3 bases clipped from V and 6 bases from J, the junction kept 4 bases outside the gene matches. The DNA of the CDR3 is TGTGCCAGTAGTATTACAGGGGGGTTTCAGCCCCAGCATTTT. This sequence encodes CASSITGGFQPQHF.

V gene TRBV10-3 combines with J gene TRBJ2-2; D perhaps matches TRBD1 (6 bases). V lost 8 bases, J lost 5 bases, and 12 bases lay in between. This CDR3 region has 13 residues. CDR1 and CDR2 (germline): ENHRY, SYGVKD. CDR3 sequence reads: CAIGRQGTGELFF. The CDR3, as DNA: TGTGCCATCGGTAGGCAGGGGACCGGGGAGCTGTTTTTT.

In this sample, this clone turned up a few times. The chain employs TRBV11-3 and TRBJ2-5, with D tentatively TRBD2 (5 bases). Deletions cut 1 base from V and 1 base from J, with 10 bases between. CDR3 length: 15 amino acids. CDR1 and CDR2 (germline): SGHNT, YENEEA. The CDR3 protein is CASSLVTAGQETQYF. CDR3 in DNA: TGTGCCAGCAGCTTAGTAACGGCGGGCCAAGAGACCCAGTACTTC.

CDR3 sequence reads: CATSRELSQVGGYTF. The CDR3 nucleotides read TGTGCCACCAGCAGAGAACTATCACAGGTCGGCGGCTACACCTTC. V and J are TRBV15 and TRBJ1-2, with D tentatively TRBD1 (5 bases). This CDR3 region has 15 residues. Germline values: CDR1 LNHNV, CDR2 YYDKDF (reference sequence). V was clipped by 0 bases and J by 8 bases, with 16 bases between them.

This rearrangement joins TRBV10-3 to TRBJ2-5, with 13 bases aligning to TRBD2. The length of the CDR3 is 14 residues. V dropped 7 bases and J dropped 2; count of bases not matched to a gene: 1. The germline V gene encodes CDR1 ENHRY and CDR2 SYGVKD. CDR3 bases: TGTGCCATCAAGACTAGCGGGGGGCAAGAGACCCAGTACTTC. It translates to CAIKTSGGQETQYF.

This chain links TRBV10-3 with TRBJ1-5, with a possible D match to TRBD1 (6 bases). CDR3 length: 13 amino acids. The V end was cut by 4 bases, the J end by 5 bases, with 9 bases between. Looked up from germline, CDR1 is ENHRY and CDR2 is SYGVKD. The CDR3 DNA is TGTGCCATCAGTGGGGGGCCGTATCAGCCCCAGCATTTT. The encoded protein is CAISGGPYQPQHF.

The chain recombines TRBV2 with TRBJ1-3; 7 bases are shared with TRBD1. CDR3 length: 15 amino acids. V shed 8 bases, J shed 0 bases, and the junction held 7 bases outside the gene matches. Germline V gene sequence: CDR1 SNHLY, CDR2 FYNNEI. CDR3 in DNA: TGTGCCAGCCGCGGGACAGATAGCTCTGGAAACACCATATATTTT. This encodes CASRGTDSSGNTIYF.

The sample holds one count of this clone. The gene calls are TRBV7-9 and TRBJ2-6, with a weak D call TRBD1 (6 bases). V lost 5 bases and J 0 bases, leaving 14 bases between the germline ends. The CDR3 extends over 17 amino acids. Germline CDR1 SEHNR, CDR2 FQNEAQ (reference sequence). The CDR3, as DNA: TGTGCCAGCAGCCACAGGGTTGGTCCCTCTGGGGCCAACGTCCTGACTTTC. The encoded protein is CASSHRVGPSGANVLTF.

The rearrangement links TRBV6-5 to TRBJ1-2, with D possibly matching TRBD1 (5 bases). Deletions cut 3 bases from V and 8 bases from J, with 13 bases between. This CDR3 has 13 residues. Germline CDR1 reads MNHEY; CDR2 reads SVGAGI. CDR3 in DNA: TGTGCCAGCAGTTATTCCAGGGAAAGAGGCTACACCTTC. It yields the protein CASSYSRERGYTF.

This sequence joins TRBV12-3 or TRBV12-4 and TRBJ2-1; possible D gene TRBD2, 7 bases. This CDR3 has 13 residues. Trimming removed 2 bases at V and 15 bases at J, with 17 bases between. The CDR3, as DNA: TGTGCCAGCAGTTTACCCCAAGGGGGGGCCCTGTTCTTC. It is translated as CASSLPQGGALFF.

The CDR3 DNA reads TGTGCCAGTAGTTTCTGGACTAGCGGGGACTTCTACGAGCAGTACTTC. It specifies CASSFWTSGDFYEQYF. The chain combines TRBV19 with TRBJ2-7, with TRBD2 identical over 12 bases. CDR1 and CDR2 from the germline V gene are LNHDA and SQIVND (reference sequence). The junction had 8 bases not matched to a gene; V was cut back by 5 bases and J by 3 bases. The CDR3 runs 16 residues.

V is TRBV6-5 and J is TRBJ2-6; TRBD1 is a possible D gene (5 bases). CDR1 is MNHEY, CDR2 SVGAGI, per germline. The V gene lost 6 bases and the J gene lost 2 bases, with 11 bases spanning the gap. The CDR3 loop spans 15 amino acids. CDR3 residues: CASSDQGAGANVLTF. The DNA of the CDR3 is TGTGCCAGCAGCGACCAAGGGGCTGGGGCCAACGTCCTGACTTTC.

This chain links TRBV28 with TRBJ2-1; 12 nucleotides line up with TRBD2. With V trimmed by 5 bases and J by 7 bases, 12 bases remained unmatched. The CDR3 is made up of 17 amino acids. Germline CDR1 MDHEN, CDR2 SYDVKM. CDR3 nucleotide sequence: TGTGCCAGCAGTCCCCAGCTAGCGGGGGGGCCGGGGAATGAGCAGTTCTTC. The encoded protein is CASSPQLAGGPGNEQFF.

This clone was recorded once. The genes are TRBV27 and TRBJ2-7, with a tentative D call TRBD1 (6 bases). Per the germline V gene, CDR1 is MNHEY and CDR2 is SMNVEV (reference sequence). There are 15 residues in the CDR3. Between the trimmed V and J ends, which lost 4 bases and 5 bases, there was a span of 18 bases. CDR3 bases: TGTGCCAGCAGTTGGCAGGGGAATAAGTGGAACGAGCAGTACTTC. Protein product: CASSWQGNKWNEQYF.

V gene TRBV3-1 (or the pseudogene TRBV3-2) combines with J gene TRBJ1-6; D is perhaps TRBD1 (6 bases). In germline, CDR1 is LGHDT, CDR2 YNNKEL (reference sequence). This CDR3 contains 14 residues. Between the trimmed V and J ends, which lost 2 bases and 10 bases, there was a span of 12 bases. The CDR3 region is CASSQKTGDSPLHF. Written as DNA, the CDR3 is TGTGCCAGCAGCCAAAAGACAGGAGACTCACCCCTCCACTTT.

This rearrangement joins TRBV16 to TRBJ1-1, with TRBD1 matching over 7 bases. V lost 4 bases and J lost 8; bases outside the gene matches: 10. The CDR3 contains 14 residues. Per germline, CDR1 KGHSY and CDR2 FQNENV. CDR3 region: CASSPGGQPDEAFF. CDR3 DNA: TGTGCCAGCAGCCCAGGGGGACAGCCGGACGAAGCTTTCTTT.

The V and J genes are TRBV7-9 and TRBJ2-1; 9 bases are shared with TRBD2. Per the germline V gene, CDR1 is SEHNR and CDR2 is FQNEAQ (reference sequence). The CDR3 is 16 residues long. Losses at the gene ends were 1 base for V and 7 bases for J; bases not matched to a gene: 8. The CDR3 reads CASSLEGPSGANEQFF. CDR3 nucleotides: TGTGCCAGCAGCTTAGAAGGACCTAGCGGGGCAAATGAGCAGTTCTTC.

The gene calls are TRBV5-4 and TRBJ1-2; 7 bases line up with TRBD1. With 1 base clipped from V and 3 bases from J, the junction kept 6 bases outside the gene matches. Per the germline V gene, CDR1 is SGHNT and CDR2 is YYREEE (reference sequence). This CDR3 comprises 15 residues. The CDR3 coding sequence is TGTGCCAGCAGCTTGTCCCAGGGACAGTACTATGGCTACACCTTC. Protein product: CASSLSQGQYYGYTF.

V gene TRBV6-2 or TRBV6-3 combines with J gene TRBJ2-5; 12 bases map to TRBD2. This CDR3 has 18 residues. Germline V CDR1 and CDR2: MNHEY, SVGEGT. With 4 bases clipped from V and 4 bases from J, the junction kept 13 bases outside the gene matches. CDR3 residues: CASSSVGRLAGEVETQYF. The CDR3 DNA sequence: TGTGCCAGCAGTTCCGTGGGGCGACTAGCGGGGGAGGTAGAGACCCAGTACTTC.